This T cell receptor (beta chain) was sequenced during a study of CD8 T cells in ankylosing spondylitis. This clonotype was detected only a few times. Antigen specificity is unknown. Overall study findings and caveats: Peripheral blood held disease-linked clones only at relatively low frequency, and these were CD8+.

The TCR beta libraries were generated through quantitative 5'-RACE incorporating molecular barcodes. TCRdb fed the 5' RACE reads into MiXCR, producing one record per CDR3 protein. The sample consists of approximately 340,000 distinct CDR3 sequences, roughly 15% of them appearing once. This CDR3 is 14 amino acids long. Deletions cut 0 bases from V and 9 bases from J, with 12 bases between. Germline-derived CDR1 and CDR2 are LGHDT and YNNKEL (reference sequence). The clonotype originates from a male donor with ankylosing spondylitis or in good health (not recorded which). This rearrangement joins TRBV3-1 to TRBJ2-4, with D uncertain. The sample consisted of blood, either unsorted or a sorted T cell fraction (not recorded which). The chain's CDR3 is CASSQDPEGGIQYF. In nucleotides, the CDR3 is TGTGCCAGCAGCCAAGACCCGGAAGGCGGCATTCAGTACTTC.